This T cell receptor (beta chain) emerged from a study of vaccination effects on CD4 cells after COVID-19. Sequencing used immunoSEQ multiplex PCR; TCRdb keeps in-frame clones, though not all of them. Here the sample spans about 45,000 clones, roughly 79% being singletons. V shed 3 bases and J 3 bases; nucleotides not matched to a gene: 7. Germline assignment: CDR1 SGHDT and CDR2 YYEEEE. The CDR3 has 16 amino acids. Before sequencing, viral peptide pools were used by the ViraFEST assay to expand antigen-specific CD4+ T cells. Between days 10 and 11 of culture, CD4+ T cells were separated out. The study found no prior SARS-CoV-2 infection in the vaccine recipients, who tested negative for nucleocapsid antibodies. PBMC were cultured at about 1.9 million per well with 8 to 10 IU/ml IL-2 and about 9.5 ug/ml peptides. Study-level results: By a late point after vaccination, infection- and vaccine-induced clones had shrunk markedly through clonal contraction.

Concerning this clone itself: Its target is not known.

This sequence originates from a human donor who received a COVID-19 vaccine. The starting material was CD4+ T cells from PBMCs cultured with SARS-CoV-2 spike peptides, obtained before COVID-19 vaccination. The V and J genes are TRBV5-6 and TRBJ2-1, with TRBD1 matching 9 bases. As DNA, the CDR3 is TGTGCCAGCAGCTCCCCCGGGACAGGGCTCTACAATGAGCAGTTCTTC. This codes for CASSSPGTGLYNEQFF. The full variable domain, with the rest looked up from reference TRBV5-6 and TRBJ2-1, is DAGVTQSPTHLIKTRGQQVTLRCSPKSGHDTVSWYQQALGQGPQFIFQYYEEEERQRGNFPDRFSGHQFPNYSSELNVNALLLGDSALYLCASSSPGTGLYNEQFFGPGTRLTVL.